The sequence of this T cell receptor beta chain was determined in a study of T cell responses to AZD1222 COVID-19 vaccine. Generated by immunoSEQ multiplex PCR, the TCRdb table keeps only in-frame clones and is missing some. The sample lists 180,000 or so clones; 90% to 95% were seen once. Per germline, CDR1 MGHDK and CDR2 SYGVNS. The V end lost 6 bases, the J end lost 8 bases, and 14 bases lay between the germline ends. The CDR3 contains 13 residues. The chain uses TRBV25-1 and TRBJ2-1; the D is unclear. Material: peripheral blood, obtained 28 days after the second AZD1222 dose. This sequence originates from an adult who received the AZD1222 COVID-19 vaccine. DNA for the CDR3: TGTGCCAGCAGGAAAGACCCCTGGGATGAGCAGTTCTTC. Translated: CASRKDPWDEQFF.